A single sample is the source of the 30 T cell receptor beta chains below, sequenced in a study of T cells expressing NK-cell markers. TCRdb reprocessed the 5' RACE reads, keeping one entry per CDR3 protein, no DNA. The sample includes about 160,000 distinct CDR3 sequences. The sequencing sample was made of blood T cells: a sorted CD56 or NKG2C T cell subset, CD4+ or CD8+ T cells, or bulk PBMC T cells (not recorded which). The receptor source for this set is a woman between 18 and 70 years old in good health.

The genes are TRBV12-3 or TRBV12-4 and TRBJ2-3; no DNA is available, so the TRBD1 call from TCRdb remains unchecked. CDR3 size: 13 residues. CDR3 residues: CASSLGGLGTQYF.

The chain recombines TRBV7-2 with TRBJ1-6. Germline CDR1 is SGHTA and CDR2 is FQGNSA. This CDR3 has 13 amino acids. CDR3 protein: CASSRPPSRPLHF.

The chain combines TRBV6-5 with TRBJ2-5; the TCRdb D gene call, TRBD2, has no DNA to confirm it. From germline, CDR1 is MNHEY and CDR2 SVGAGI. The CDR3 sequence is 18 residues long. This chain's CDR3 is CASSYRPSGGLYQETQYF.

The chain's CDR3 is CASSLSGTSGGEQFF. This chain links TRBV7-2 with TRBJ2-1; TCRdb selects TRBD2, and the lack of DNA leaves this call unchecked. The CDR3 consists of 15 residues. Germline V gives CDR1 SGHTA, CDR2 FQGNSA.

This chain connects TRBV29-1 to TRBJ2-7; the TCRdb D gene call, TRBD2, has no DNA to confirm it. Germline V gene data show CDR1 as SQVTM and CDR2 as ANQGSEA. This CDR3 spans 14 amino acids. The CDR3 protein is CSVRNGRAGNEQYF.

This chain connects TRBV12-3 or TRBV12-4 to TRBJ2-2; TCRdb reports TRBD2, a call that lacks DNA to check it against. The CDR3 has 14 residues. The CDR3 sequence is CASRGQLTGGELFF.

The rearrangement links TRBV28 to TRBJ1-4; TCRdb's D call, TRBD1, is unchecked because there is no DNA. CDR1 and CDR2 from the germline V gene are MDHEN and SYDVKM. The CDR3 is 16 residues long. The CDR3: CASVQVTGPTNEKLFF.

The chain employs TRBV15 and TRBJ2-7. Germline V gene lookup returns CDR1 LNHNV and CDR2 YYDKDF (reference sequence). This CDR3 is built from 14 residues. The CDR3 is CATSRTGGTYEQYF.

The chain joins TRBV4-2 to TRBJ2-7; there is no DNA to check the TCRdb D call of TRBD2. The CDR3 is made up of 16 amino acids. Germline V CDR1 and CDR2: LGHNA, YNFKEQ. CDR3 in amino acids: CASSQAETSGAYEQYF.

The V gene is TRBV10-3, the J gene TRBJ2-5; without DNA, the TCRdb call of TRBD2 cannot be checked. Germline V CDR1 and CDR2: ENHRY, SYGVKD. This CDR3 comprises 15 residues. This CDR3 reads CAISESRGEWETQYF.

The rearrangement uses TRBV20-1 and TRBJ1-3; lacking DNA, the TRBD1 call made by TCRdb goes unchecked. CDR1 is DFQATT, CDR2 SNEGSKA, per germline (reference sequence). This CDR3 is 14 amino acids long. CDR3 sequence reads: CSAQYPQTSYTIYF.

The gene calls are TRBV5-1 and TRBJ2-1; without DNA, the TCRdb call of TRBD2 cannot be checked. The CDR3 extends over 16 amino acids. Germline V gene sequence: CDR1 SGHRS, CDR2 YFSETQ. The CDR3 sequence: CASSDTSGRKFNEQFF. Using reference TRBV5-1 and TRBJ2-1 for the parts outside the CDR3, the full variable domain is KAGVTQTPRYLIKTRGQQVTLSCSPISGHRSVSWYQQTPGQGLQFLFEYFSETQRNKGNFPGRFSGRQFSNSRSEMNVSTLELGDSALYLCASSDTSGRKFNEQFFGPGTRLTVL.

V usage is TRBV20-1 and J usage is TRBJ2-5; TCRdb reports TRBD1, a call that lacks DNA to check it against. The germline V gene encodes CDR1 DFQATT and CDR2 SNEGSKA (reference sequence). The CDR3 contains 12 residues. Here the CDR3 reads CSARLSQETQYF.

The CDR3 loop reads CAISEPLASPSYNEQFF. The chain has TRBV10-3 and TRBJ2-1; TCRdb indicates TRBD2, and absent DNA this call remains unverified. This CDR3 spans 17 amino acids. CDR1 and CDR2 (germline): ENHRY, SYGVKD.

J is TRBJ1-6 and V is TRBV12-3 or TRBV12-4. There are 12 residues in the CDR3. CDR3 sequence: CASSFGNSPLHF.

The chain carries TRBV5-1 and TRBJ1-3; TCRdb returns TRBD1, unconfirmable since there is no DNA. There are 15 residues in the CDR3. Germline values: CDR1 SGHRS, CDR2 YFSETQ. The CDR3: CASSFDRGSGNTIYF.

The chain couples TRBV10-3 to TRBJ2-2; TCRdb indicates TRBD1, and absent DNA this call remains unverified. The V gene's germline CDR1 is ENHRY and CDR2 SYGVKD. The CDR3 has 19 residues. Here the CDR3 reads CAIRSSGEGDKRNTGELFF.

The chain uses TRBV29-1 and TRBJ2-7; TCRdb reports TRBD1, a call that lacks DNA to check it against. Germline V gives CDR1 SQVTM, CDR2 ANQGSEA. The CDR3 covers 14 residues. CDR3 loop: CSVVWSGMNYEQYF.

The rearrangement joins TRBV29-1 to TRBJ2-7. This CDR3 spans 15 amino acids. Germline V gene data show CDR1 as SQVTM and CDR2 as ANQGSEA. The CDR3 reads CSVEDRSTTSYEQYF.

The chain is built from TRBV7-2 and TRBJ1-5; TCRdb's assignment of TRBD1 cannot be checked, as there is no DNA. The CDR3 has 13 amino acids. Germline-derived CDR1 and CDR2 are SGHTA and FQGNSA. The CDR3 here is CASSSDSLQPQHF.

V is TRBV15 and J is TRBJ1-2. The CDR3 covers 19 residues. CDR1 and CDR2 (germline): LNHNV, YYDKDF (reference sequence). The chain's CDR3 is CATSREYPIHTQGNYGYTF.

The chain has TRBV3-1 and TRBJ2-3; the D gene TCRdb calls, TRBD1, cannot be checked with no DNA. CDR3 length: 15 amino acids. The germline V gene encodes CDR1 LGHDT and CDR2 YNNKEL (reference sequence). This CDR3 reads CASSLSGESTDTQYF.

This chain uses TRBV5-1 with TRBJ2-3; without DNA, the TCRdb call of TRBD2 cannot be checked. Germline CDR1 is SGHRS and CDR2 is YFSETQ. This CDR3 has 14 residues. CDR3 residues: CASSLTRESDTQYF.

The CDR3 loop reads CASSRTERNTIYF. This chain uses TRBV6-1 with TRBJ1-3. The germline gives CDR1 MNHNS, CDR2 SASEGT. The CDR3 sequence is 13 residues long.

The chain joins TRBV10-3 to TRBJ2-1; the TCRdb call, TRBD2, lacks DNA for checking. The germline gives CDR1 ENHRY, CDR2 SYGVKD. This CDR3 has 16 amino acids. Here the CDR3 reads CAINNVAGGGYNEQFF.

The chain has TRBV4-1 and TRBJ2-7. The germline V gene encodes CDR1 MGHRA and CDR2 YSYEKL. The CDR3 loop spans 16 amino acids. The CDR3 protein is CASSPLKVRGPFEQYF.

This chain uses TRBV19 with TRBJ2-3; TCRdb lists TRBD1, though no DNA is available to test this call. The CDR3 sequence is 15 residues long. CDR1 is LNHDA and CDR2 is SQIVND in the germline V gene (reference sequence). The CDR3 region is CASSDPGQGRDTQYF.

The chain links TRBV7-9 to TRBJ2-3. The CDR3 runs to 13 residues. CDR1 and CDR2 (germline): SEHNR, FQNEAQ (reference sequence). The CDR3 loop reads CASSPTGTDTQYF.

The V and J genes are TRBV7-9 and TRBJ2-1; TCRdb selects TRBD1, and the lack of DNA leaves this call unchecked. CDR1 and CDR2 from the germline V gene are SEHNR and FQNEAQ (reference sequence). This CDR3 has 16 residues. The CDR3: CASSSGILGRFDEQFF.

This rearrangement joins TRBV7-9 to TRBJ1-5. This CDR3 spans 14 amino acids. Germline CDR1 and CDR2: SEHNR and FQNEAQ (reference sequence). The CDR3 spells CASSLGEVDQPQHF.